Described below is a single T cell receptor (beta chain) sequence and its context. The antigen remains unidentified. CMV status came from CD4+ T cell IFNgamma after overnight CMV lysate stimulation of fresh PBMCs. The data originate from a study of naive and memory T cell subsets. Study-wide results and caveats: Over 85% of naive TCR sequences appeared only once, unlike memory subsets. Naive repertoires, especially CD8, held a few larger clonotypes, possibly memory cells re-expressing CD45RA.

The CDR3 sequence is 17 residues long. CDR1 and CDR2 from the germline V gene are LNHDA and SQIVND (reference sequence). V dropped 4 bases and J dropped 7 bases, with 20 bases sitting between them. An equimolar mix of two oligonucleotides served as the beta constant-region primer for TRBC1 and TRBC2. Nested alpha and beta constant-region primers with the SP2 primer drove four PCR rounds on ligated cDNA. Ligation attached a single-stranded oligonucleotide with a 12-nucleotide UMI and the SP2 primer to the cDNA 3' end. TCRdb redid the calling of the UMI-ligation and nested PCR reads with MiXCR, one entry per CDR3 protein. Of tens of thousands of distinct CDR3 sequences in the sample, 11% were seen once.

Material: naive CD4+ T cells from blood. J is TRBJ1-6 and V is TRBV19; TRBD1 might be the D (6 bases). The TCR sequence derives from a human donor in good health. The chain's CDR3 is CASSTSVGAATNSPLHF. The CDR3 nucleotides read TGTGCCAGTAGTACCTCCGTGGGGGCGGCGACCAATTCACCCCTCCACTTT. Filled out from reference TRBV19 and TRBJ1-6, the complete variable domain reads DGGITQSPKYLFRKEGQNVTLSCEQNLNHDAMYWYRQDPGQGLRLIYYSQIVNDFQKGDIAEGYSVSREKKESFPLTVTSAQKNPTAFYLCASSTSVGAATNSPLHFGNGTRLTVT.